This T cell receptor beta chain was captured in a study of blood T cells in healthy people across ages. Study-wide points: Greater diversity and more naive CD4+ cells were seen in long-lived donors than in aged donors.

The use of a sample-barcoded 5' primer and a J-beta primer mix characterized a second PCR of 7 to 11 cycles. TCRdb fed the 5' RACE reads into MiXCR, producing one record per CDR3 protein. The repertoire holds approximately 760,000 distinct CDR3 sequences, around 25% seen once, with 9.4% in the top ten. Points on this clonotype: Its antigen is unidentified.

The CDR3 runs 14 residues. CDR1 and CDR2 from the germline V gene are SQVTM and ANQGSEA. The junction had 14 bases not matched to a gene; V was cut back by 5 bases and J by 7 bases. The sample also formed part of further work on T cells of mothers and their children. That study reports: Material was donated by three healthy Caucasian mothers and their six children. Sample barcodes and 2-4 random nucleotides came from the second PCR's M1S primer. Mothers and children who were related shared slightly more overlap than unrelated pairs, but not significantly more.

Source material: blood. The gene calls are TRBV29-1 and TRBJ2-7; 7 bases are shared with TRBD2. This TCR was sampled from a boy under 18 in good health. The CDR3 loop is CSVRQERGPREQYF. The CDR3 region has the DNA TGCAGCGTTCGCCAGGAGCGGGGCCCCCGAGAGCAGTACTTC.